This is a list of T cell receptor beta chains from one sample in a study of T cells in Graves' hyperthyroidism and ophthalmopathy. TCRdb re-derived calls from the multiplex PCR reads in MiXCR, one entry per CDR3 protein. In the table there are hundreds of thousands of distinct CDR3 sequences, under 45% of which are singletons. The sample consisted of blood. All receptors derive from a woman in her 40s with Graves' hyperthyroidism. The CDR3 runs from the conserved cysteine through the conserved F or W. The D gene is left open where the match is weak. The listing skips clone size in some rows; elsewhere it reads once, few, many or a size class.

V: TRBV27; J: TRBJ2-5; D: -; size: -; DNA: TGTGCCAGCAGTGCCCGGGACGAACAAGAGACCCAGTACTTC; CDR3: CASSARDEQETQYF
V: TRBV18; J: TRBJ2-7; D: TRBD1; size: -; DNA: TGTGCCAGCTCCAGGGGGACAGCCCAATACGAGCAGTACTTC; CDR3: CASSRGTAQYEQYF
V: TRBV20-1; J: TRBJ1-5; D: -; size: once; DNA: TGCAGTGCTAGACTAGCGGGGGGAAAGGGTAATCAGCCCCAGCATTTT; CDR3: CSARLAGGKGNQPQHF
V: TRBV20-1; J: TRBJ2-5; D: -; size: -; DNA: TGCAGTGCTAGATTAGCCGGGACGGTGGGGAAAGAGACCCAGTACTTC; CDR3: CSARLAGTVGKETQYF
V: TRBV20-1; J: TRBJ1-1; D: -; size: many; DNA: TGCAGTGCTAGAAGGCAGGGTCTTAAGAACACTGAAGCTTTCTTT; CDR3: CSARRQGLKNTEAFF
V: TRBV19; J: TRBJ1-4; D: -; size: -; DNA: TGTGCCAGTCGAACCAGTGTAGGGGAAAAACTGTTTTTT; CDR3: CASRTSVGEKLFF
V: TRBV6-4; J: TRBJ1-1; D: -; size: many; DNA: TGTGCCAGCAGTCCCGGGCCAGGGAACACTGAAGCTTTCTTT; CDR3: CASSPGPGNTEAFF
V: TRBV27; J: TRBJ2-7; D: -; size: few; DNA: TGTGCCAGCAGTTACCAGGGTTTGACCTACGAGCAGTACTTC; CDR3: CASSYQGLTYEQYF
V: TRBV14; J: TRBJ1-6; D: -; size: many; DNA: TGTGCCAGCAGCCAATCGTACATTGCCTATAATTCACCCCTCCACTTT; CDR3: CASSQSYIAYNSPLHF
V: TRBV20-1; J: TRBJ2-5; D: TRBD2; size: -; DNA: TGCAGTGCTAGAGTGTTAGCGGGGGGGCCATTCGGGTCCCAAGAGACCCAGTACTTC; CDR3: CSARVLAGGPFGSQETQYF
V: TRBV3-1; J: TRBJ1-1; D: -; size: few; DNA: TGTGCCAGCAGTCAACTTACAGAAGCTTTCTTT; CDR3: CASSQLTEAFF
V: TRBV2; J: TRBJ2-5; D: TRBD1; size: many; DNA: TGTGCCAGCAGTGATGTAGGACAGGGTTGGGAGACCCAGTACTTC; CDR3: CASSDVGQGWETQYF
V: TRBV4-3; J: TRBJ1-4; D: TRBD1; size: -; DNA: TGCGCCAGCAGCCATGGGCCGACAGGGGTGGCAACTAATGAAAAACTGTTTTTT; CDR3: CASSHGPTGVATNEKLFF
V: TRBV6-5; J: TRBJ1-1; D: -; size: -; DNA: TGTGCCAGCAGTTATACATGGGGAGGGGGGCTGAACACTGAAGCTTTCTTT; CDR3: CASSYTWGGGLNTEAFF
V: TRBV25-1; J: TRBJ2-5; D: -; size: -; DNA: TGTGCCAGCAGTGACGGCAGGAGGGGATGGGAGACCCAGTACTTC; CDR3: CASSDGRRGWETQYF
V: TRBV9; J: TRBJ1-1; D: -; size: few; DNA: TGTGCCAGCAGCCAACGTGATTGGGGCACTGAAGCTTTCTTT; CDR3: CASSQRDWGTEAFF
V: TRBV10-3; J: TRBJ2-2; D: TRBD2; size: -; DNA: TGTGCCAGCAGTTTCTTAGCGGGAGTCGATCTGCCCGGGGAGCTGTTTTTT; CDR3: CASSFLAGVDLPGELFF
V: TRBV6-5; J: TRBJ1-3; D: -; size: -; DNA: TGTGCCAGCAGTTACGAAAGCTCTGGAAACACCATATATTTT; CDR3: CASSYESSGNTIYF
V: TRBV6-5; J: TRBJ2-7; D: TRBD2; size: -; DNA: TGTGCCAGCAGTTACTCGAAGAGCGGGGGGACTCTCTCCAAGCAGTACTTC; CDR3: CASSYSKSGGTLSKQYF
V: TRBV10-3; J: TRBJ2-5; D: -; size: -; DNA: TGTGCCATCAGTGAGCCAGGGCTGTCTGGGGAGCGGGAGACCCAGTACTTC; CDR3: CAISEPGLSGERETQYF
V: TRBV7-8; J: TRBJ2-1; D: TRBD1; size: -; DNA: TGTGCCAGCATCACCGGGACAGTCAACAATGAGCAGTTCTTC; CDR3: CASITGTVNNEQFF
V: TRBV2; J: TRBJ2-2; D: TRBD1; size: -; DNA: TGTGCCAGCAGGCAGGGGGCCCTGAACACCGGGGAGCTGTTTTTT; CDR3: CASRQGALNTGELFF
V: TRBV29-1; J: TRBJ1-5; D: -; size: -; DNA: TGCAGCGTTACACAGGGTCCCGGGACCCAGCATTTT; CDR3: CSVTQGPGTQHF
V: TRBV6-5; J: TRBJ1-2; D: TRBD1; size: few; DNA: TGTGCCAGCAGTTCTGAACAGGGGCTTTATGGCTACACCTTC; CDR3: CASSSEQGLYGYTF
V: TRBV10-3; J: TRBJ2-2; D: -; size: few; DNA: TGTGCCACCAGTAGCGAAACCGGGGAGCTGTTTTTT; CDR3: CATSSETGELFF
V: TRBV7-2; J: TRBJ1-4; D: -; size: many; DNA: TGTGCCAGCAGCCCACTTTCACGGGGTGAAAAACTGTTTTTT; CDR3: CASSPLSRGEKLFF
V: TRBV24-1; J: TRBJ1-2; D: TRBD1; size: many; DNA: TGTGCCACCAGTGATTTACAGGGGACGCGTGGCTACACCTTC; CDR3: CATSDLQGTRGYTF
V: TRBV12-3/TRBV12-4; J: TRBJ2-5; D: -; size: few; DNA: TGTGCCAGCAGTTTATGGAAGGGGGGAGAGGCCCAGTACTTC; CDR3: CASSLWKGGEAQYF
V: TRBV9; J: TRBJ1-2; D: -; size: many; DNA: TGTGCCAGCAATCGACGGGTTGGGGGTAATGGCTACACCTTC; CDR3: CASNRRVGGNGYTF
V: TRBV10-2; J: TRBJ2-6; D: -; size: once; DNA: TGCGCCAGCAGGGCCAGGGGAGATGGGGCCAACGTCCTGACTTTC; CDR3: CASRARGDGANVLTF
V: TRBV25-1; J: TRBJ1-5; D: TRBD1; size: -; DNA: TGTGCCAGCAGCGGGACAGTTGATAGCAGTCAGCCCCAGCATTTT; CDR3: CASSGTVDSSQPQHF
V: TRBV6-6; J: TRBJ2-5; D: -; size: few; DNA: TGTGCCAGCAGTAATTTCCAACAAGAGACCCAGTACTTC; CDR3: CASSNFQQETQYF
V: TRBV24-1; J: TRBJ1-1; D: -; size: many; DNA: TGTGCCACCAGTGGGGGGCCCGGATGGGCTGAAGCTTTCTTT; CDR3: CATSGGPGWAEAFF
V: TRBV5-1; J: TRBJ1-4; D: -; size: -; DNA: TGCGCCAGCAGCTCGGGGAAAGGGAGGAAAGATGAAAAACTGTTTTTT; CDR3: CASSSGKGRKDEKLFF
V: TRBV12-3/TRBV12-4; J: TRBJ2-7; D: TRBD1; size: few; DNA: TGTGCCAGCAGTCTCCGACAGGGAGTCGACGAGCAGTACTTC; CDR3: CASSLRQGVDEQYF
V: TRBV19; J: TRBJ1-4; D: -; size: -; DNA: TGTGCCAGTAGTATCGTACGGACAGCTCCCCTCAAACTGTTTTTT; CDR3: CASSIVRTAPLKLFF
V: TRBV7-2; J: TRBJ2-7; D: TRBD1; size: many; DNA: TGTGCCAGCAGTCCCGGGACAGGGTCTCGTGAGCAGTACTTC; CDR3: CASSPGTGSREQYF
V: TRBV2; J: TRBJ2-5; D: TRBD1; size: many; DNA: TGTGCCAGCAGACAGGGGGTAGAAGAGACCCAGTACTTC; CDR3: CASRQGVEETQYF
V: TRBV12-3/TRBV12-4; J: TRBJ2-7; D: -; size: -; DNA: TGTGCCAGCTCGGCGGGGGGACAGGATAACGAGCAGTACTTC; CDR3: CASSAGGQDNEQYF
V: TRBV6-5; J: TRBJ2-7; D: TRBD1; size: -; DNA: TGTGCCAGCAGTTACTCCGGGGACAGCACCTACGAGCAGTACTTC; CDR3: CASSYSGDSTYEQYF
V: TRBV6-5; J: TRBJ2-5; D: -; size: -; DNA: TGTGCCAGCAGTTACGGGGGGAAGACCCAGTACTTC; CDR3: CASSYGGKTQYF
V: TRBV7-9; J: TRBJ2-5; D: -; size: few; DNA: TGTGCCAGCAGCTTAAGGGAGACCTCCACGACAAGATACCAAGAGACCCAGTACTTC; CDR3: CASSLRETSTTRYQETQYF
V: TRBV7-9; J: TRBJ1-2; D: -; size: many; DNA: TGTGCCAGCAGCTTAGGCATGGGAGGGTCTAACTATGGCTACACCTTC; CDR3: CASSLGMGGSNYGYTF
V: TRBV29-1; J: TRBJ1-2; D: -; size: -; DNA: TGCAGCGTTGCAGGGGACTATGGCTACACCTTC; CDR3: CSVAGDYGYTF
V: TRBV5-1; J: TRBJ2-1; D: -; size: -; DNA: TGCGCCAGCAGCGGAAACAGGGAGGGTGAGCAGTTCTTC; CDR3: CASSGNREGEQFF
V: TRBV7-3; J: TRBJ1-1; D: -; size: -; DNA: TGTGCCAGCAGCCCACCCGGCGAGGCCCAGAAGATGAACACTGAAGCTTTCTTT; CDR3: CASSPPGEAQKMNTEAFF